This T cell receptor (beta chain) was found in a study of Ad26.COV2.S vaccination and SARS-CoV-2 variants. The wider study: Within the COV1001 Ad26.COV2.S trial arm, the donor was enrolled. In the study, Ad26.COV2.S was injected intramuscularly once, or twice 56 days apart. Regarding the study as a whole: Greater spike-specific TCR breadth was seen in vaccine recipients than in placebo recipients.

TCRdb keeps only in-frame clones here, not all; method: immunoSEQ multiplex PCR. The profile shows some 500,000 clones, 89% of them singletons. Treatment specified: 19 received Ad26.COV2.S at low or high dose, single or two shots; 5 received placebo; per-sample allocation not given. Samples were taken on day 63 after the first vaccine or placebo injection. Ad26 vector vaccine expressed Wuhan-strain SARS-CoV-2 spike. The CDR3 is 15 residues long. The germline V gene has CDR1 SGHVS and CDR2 FNYEAQ. The V end was cut by 1 base, the J end by 10 bases, with 14 bases between. With regard to this clone: Its specificity is unknown.

V and J are TRBV7-6 and TRBJ1-6; D is possibly TRBD1 (5 bases). The starting material was peripheral blood, obtained in a trial of Ad26.COV2.S vaccine versus placebo. The TCR sequence derives from a person between 18 and 60 years old who received the Ad26.COV2.S COVID-19 vaccine or a placebo. CDR3 region: CASSLEGMKGSPLHF. The CDR3 DNA is TGTGCCAGCAGCTTAGAGGGGATGAAGGGGTCACCCCTCCACTTT.